The clone carrying this T cell receptor (beta chain) was recorded at least ten times. What it binds is not known. The data originate from a study of tumor-infiltrating lymphocytes in primary liver carcinoma. On the study more broadly: Spanning 30 to 69 years of age, the patients were men and women. The tumors ranged from roughly 4 to 11 cm across and fell within stage T1-T3 N0M0. General observations from the study: A significantly higher top-250-clone fraction was recorded for tumors than for blood (p = 0.039).

TCR beta cDNA came from about 450 ng total RNA, primed with a constant-region primer. Generation of the TCR beta libraries relied on three nested multiplex PCR rounds using slightly modified ARM-PCR. From the multiplex PCR reads, TCRdb called clonotypes with MiXCR, one entry per CDR3 protein. This repertoire shows approximately 330,000 distinct CDR3 sequences, about 65% found once; its top ten account for about 6.5%. The source of the blood RNA was unsorted whole blood, and germline DNA was extracted as well. Treatment-naive at the time, the patients had chronic HBV infection. Sequences were obtained from peripheral blood. The sequence was obtained from a man between 35 and 55 years old with primary liver carcinoma and hepatitis B virus infection.

CDR3 in DNA: TGTGCCAGCAGCTTAGTGCAATTGGGATCTTGGGTCTCTGGGGCCAACGTCCTGACTTTC. Amino acids: CASSLVQLGSWVSGANVLTF. The chain carries TRBV11-2 and TRBJ2-6; no clear D gene. The CDR3 has 20 residues. The V gene's germline CDR1 is SGHAT and CDR2 FQNNGV. With 1 base removed from V and 0 bases from J, the gap between germline ends came to 19 bases.